This T cell receptor (beta chain) was sequenced in a study of chemoradiotherapy in HPV16-positive cancers. Study-wide results and limits: HPV-specific T cells were functionally defined from only two HPV16-positive patients. Better recurrence-free survival went with HPV-responsive T-cell expansion in HPV16-positive patients. Candidate HPV-specific clones and E7-related TCR motifs grew in tumor during treatment.

V was cut by 1 base and J by 5 bases, with 12 bases left in between. The germline V gene encodes CDR1 SGHRS and CDR2 YFSETQ. The CDR3 has 15 amino acids. Details on this clone: The antigen is unknown.

Data came from immunoSEQ multiplex PCR; TCRdb stores just in-frame clones and leaves some out. The table shows approximately 58,000 clones, with 90% occurring only once. Samples were taken several times over chemoradiotherapy. Sample: blood, taken from a patient who underwent chemoradiotherapy. V is TRBV5-1 and J is TRBJ2-2, with D perhaps assigned TRBD1 or TRBD2 (6 bases each). The sequence derives from a human donor with HPV-associated anogenital cancer. Here the CDR3 reads CASSLTGAGTGELFF. CDR3 sequence (DNA): TGCGCCAGCAGCTTGACGGGGGCGGGTACCGGGGAGCTGTTTTTT. The complete variable domain, with remaining parts taken from reference TRBV5-1 and TRBJ2-2, reads KAGVTQTPRYLIKTRGQQVTLSCSPISGHRSVSWYQQTPGQGLQFLFEYFSETQRNKGNFPGRFSGRQFSNSRSEMNVSTLELGDSALYLCASSLTGAGTGELFFGEGSRLTVL.